The next 21 T cell receptor beta chains were all read from a single sample in a study of T cell responses to AZD1222 COVID-19 vaccine. The table came from immunoSEQ multiplex PCR; TCRdb's copy has only in-frame clones and leaves some out. Of more than 85,000 clones listed, approximately 94% are singletons. The sequencing here drew on peripheral blood, taken 28 days after the second AZD1222 dose. These TCRs come from an adult who received the AZD1222 COVID-19 vaccine.

Of note for this clone: One end of the junction varies from germline; a read error may be responsible. The chain has TRBV18 and TRBJ2-7; 7 bases align to TRBD1. The V gene's germline CDR1 is KGHSH and CDR2 LQKENI. The CDR3 is 14 amino acids. This CDR3 reads CASASGTDNYGQYF. Written as DNA, the CDR3 is TGTGCCAGCGCTTCCGGGACAGATAATTACGGGCAGTACTTC.

CDR3 protein: CASSLAGSYEQYF. As DNA, the CDR3 is TGTGCCAGCAGCTTAGCGGGCTCCTACGAGCAGTACTTC. The chain employs TRBV7-9 and TRBJ2-7; D is ambiguous. The CDR3 spans 13 residues. The V gene's germline CDR1 is SEHNR and CDR2 FQNEAQ (reference sequence). V lost 0 bases to trimming and J lost 0 bases, with 3 bases between them.

The V gene is TRBV18, the J gene TRBJ2-2, with 7 positions matching TRBD1. The V and J ends lost 5 bases and 6 bases, in that order; junction bases with no gene match: 15. In germline, CDR1 is KGHSH, CDR2 LQKENI. The CDR3 runs 17 residues. CDR3 coding DNA: TGTGCCAGCTCATCAACACACAGGGGCTTAGGATCCGGGGAGCTGTTTTTT. Amino acid sequence: CASSSTHRGLGSGELFF.

This chain links TRBV5-6 with TRBJ1-1; unclear D gene. Trimming took 4 bases from V and 2 from J, leaving 9 bases between them. CDR3 length: 13 residues. Germline V gene data show CDR1 as SGHDT and CDR2 as YYEEEE. Written as DNA, the CDR3 is TGTGCCAGCAGCCCCACAGATAACACTGAAGCTTTCTTT. It encodes CASSPTDNTEAFF.

The gene calls are TRBV12-3 or TRBV12-4 and TRBJ2-1; 14 nucleotides align to TRBD2. The V gene end was trimmed by 8 bases and the J gene end by 6 bases; junction bases not matched to a gene: 0. The CDR3 has 13 residues. In DNA form, the CDR3 reads TGTGCCAGCGGGACTAGCGGGGGCAATGAGCAGTTCTTC. This translates into CASGTSGGNEQFF.

The chain employs TRBV25-1 and TRBJ1-2, with TRBD1 identical over 10 bases. The CDR3 extends over 18 amino acids. From germline, CDR1 is MGHDK and CDR2 SYGVNS. J lost 6 bases, V lost 3 bases, and 16 bases had no gene match. CDR3 sequence: CASSDTRFIRDRGNGYTF. In nucleotides, the CDR3 is TGTGCCAGCAGTGACACTAGATTCATCCGGGACAGGGGTAATGGCTACACCTTC.

This chain links TRBV7-9 with TRBJ1-5; D is perhaps TRBD1 (6 bases). The germline V and J ends were trimmed by 4 bases and 5 bases, with 15 bases remaining between them. Per germline, CDR1 SEHNR and CDR2 FQNEAQ (reference sequence). The CDR3 covers 15 residues. This CDR3 reads CASSSQGSTDQPQHF. Written as DNA, the CDR3 is TGTGCCAGCAGCTCACAGGGAAGTACGGATCAGCCCCAGCATTTT.

This chain joins TRBV9 and TRBJ1-1, with D uncertain. V lost 1 base, J lost 4 bases, and 8 bases lay in between. The CDR3 runs to 13 residues. CDR1 is SGDLS and CDR2 is YYNGEE in the germline V gene. The CDR3 is CASSVQVGTEAFF. The CDR3 DNA sequence: TGTGCCAGCAGCGTACAGGTGGGCACTGAAGCTTTCTTT.

The chain combines TRBV5-5 with TRBJ2-5; perhaps TRBD2 as D (5 bases). CDR3 size: 15 residues. CDR1 and CDR2 from the germline V gene are SGHKS and YYEKEE (reference sequence). The V end was cut by 4 bases, the J end by 1 base, with 14 bases between. The CDR3 bases are TGTGCCAGCAGCGATTTTAGAGGGCCCCAAGAGACCCAGTACTTC. It encodes CASSDFRGPQETQYF. Using reference TRBV5-5 and TRBJ2-5 for the parts outside the CDR3, the full variable domain is DAGVTQSPTHLIKTRGQQVTLRCSPISGHKSVSWYQQVLGQGPQFIFQYYEKEERGRGNFPDRFSARQFPNYSSELNVNALLLGDSALYLCASSDFRGPQETQYFGPGTRLLVL.

The chain employs TRBV4-1 and TRBJ2-7; 11 nucleotides line up with TRBD2. The junction had 9 bases not matched to a gene; V was cut back by 4 bases and J by 1 base. Germline V CDR1 and CDR2: MGHRA, YSYEKL. The CDR3 is 17 residues long. The CDR3 DNA reads TGCGCCAGCAGCCGGGACAGTAGCGGGAGGGTGTCCTACGAGCAGTACTTC. It encodes CASSRDSSGRVSYEQYF.

V is TRBV11-2 and J is TRBJ1-1, with TRBD1 matching over 7 bases. Germline CDR1 SGHAT, CDR2 FQNNGV. This CDR3 has 16 residues. With V trimmed by 5 bases and J by 4 bases, 13 bases remained unmatched. This CDR3 reads CASSPRGTARVTEAFF. For the CDR3, the DNA is TGTGCCAGCAGCCCCAGGGGGACCGCCAGGGTCACTGAAGCTTTCTTT.

The V and J genes are TRBV19 and TRBJ1-1, with a weak D call TRBD1 (5 bases). This CDR3 has 15 residues. Germline CDR1 reads LNHDA; CDR2 reads SQIVND (reference sequence). V gave up 3 bases and J gave up 1 base, with 12 bases separating them. The CDR3 nucleotides read TGTGCCAGTAGTATTCGGGACGCTTGGAACACTGAAGCTTTCTTT. This gives the protein CASSIRDAWNTEAFF.

V gene TRBV5-4 combines with J gene TRBJ2-2, with 7 bases that match TRBD1. Trimming removed 3 bases from V and 2 bases from J; junction bases left unmatched: 4. Germline CDR1 SGHNT, CDR2 YYREEE (reference sequence). This CDR3 is 15 amino acids long. CDR3 sequence reads: CASSWDSYNTGELFF. The CDR3, as DNA: TGTGCCAGCAGCTGGGACAGCTATAACACCGGGGAGCTGTTTTTT.

This chain uses TRBV3-1 (or the pseudogene TRBV3-2) with TRBJ2-1; tentative D call: TRBD2 (5 bases). Germline V gene data show CDR1 as LGHDT and CDR2 as YNNKEL (reference sequence). The CDR3 runs 17 residues. V was cut by 0 bases and J by 7 bases, with 19 bases left in between. The CDR3 protein is CASSQDVKTTPINEQFF. Written as DNA, the CDR3 is TGTGCCAGCAGCCAAGACGTAAAGACTACCCCGATAAATGAGCAGTTCTTC.

The V call is TRBV29-1, the J call TRBJ1-1, with D possibly being TRBD1 (6 bases). Per germline, CDR1 SQVTM and CDR2 ANQGSEA. Trimming cost V 4 bases and J 0 bases, with 12 bases left between them. There are 14 residues in the CDR3. The CDR3 DNA reads TGCAGCGTTGCCGCCTACAGGGTGAACACTGAAGCTTTCTTT. Amino acids: CSVAAYRVNTEAFF.

The V call is TRBV3-1 (or the pseudogene TRBV3-2), the J call TRBJ1-2; no clear D gene. The CDR3 covers 11 residues. V was clipped by 6 bases and J by 4 bases, with 6 bases between them. CDR1 LGHDT and CDR2 YNNKEL come from the germline V gene (reference sequence). The CDR3 DNA follows: TGTGCCAGCAGATCCTCCTATGGCTACACCTTC. Protein: CASRSSYGYTF.

The rearrangement uses TRBV5-6 and TRBJ1-4, with 9 bases fitting TRBD1. CDR1 is SGHDT, CDR2 YYEEEE, per germline. CDR3 length: 17 amino acids. V lost 0 bases to trimming and J lost 8 bases; unmatched junction nucleotides: 11. The CDR3 DNA follows: TGTGCCAGCAGCTTGGCGGGGGACAGGGAGTTGCAGGAAAAACTGTTTTTT. It encodes CASSLAGDRELQEKLFF.

V gene TRBV10-3 combines with J gene TRBJ2-7, with D perhaps matching TRBD2 (5 bases). The CDR3 has 19 amino acids. CDR1 is ENHRY and CDR2 is SYGVKD in the germline V gene. The V end was cut by 2 bases, the J end by 1 base, with 24 bases between. In nucleotides, the CDR3 is TGTGCCATCAGTGAGATCCGAGGACTGCAAAACCCCCATTCCTACGAGCAGTACTTC. Its translation is CAISEIRGLQNPHSYEQYF.

The J gene is TRBJ2-2, the V gene TRBV7-5; the D call TRBD2 from the table was never checked on the DNA. TRBV7-5 is flagged as a pseudogene. The CDR3 is 18 amino acids. The CDR3 protein is CVRSLARGLADNTGELFF. The CDR3 region has the DNA TGTGTCAGAAGCTTAGCGAGAGGACTAGCGGACAACACCGGGGAGCTGTTTTTT.

The chain carries TRBV5-1 and TRBJ2-3; D is undetermined. Trimming removed 1 base at V and 4 bases at J, with 19 bases between. The CDR3 extends over 17 amino acids. The germline V gene has CDR1 SGHRS and CDR2 YFSETQ. The chain's CDR3 is CASSLIPQNPVADTQYF. In nucleotides, the CDR3 is TGCGCCAGCAGCTTGATTCCCCAAAACCCCGTGGCAGATACGCAGTATTTT. Combining the CDR3 with reference TRBV5-1 and TRBJ2-3 gives the whole variable domain KAGVTQTPRYLIKTRGQQVTLSCSPISGHRSVSWYQQTPGQGLQFLFEYFSETQRNKGNFPGRFSGRQFSNSRSEMNVSTLELGDSALYLCASSLIPQNPVADTQYFGPGTRLTVL.

V and J are TRBV7-9 and TRBJ1-3, with D possibly matching TRBD1 (5 bases). CDR3 length equals 12 residues. Germline V CDR1 and CDR2: SEHNR, FQNEAQ (reference sequence). The V end lost 5 bases, the J end lost 6 bases, and 8 bases lay between the germline ends. The chain's CDR3 is CASSLRENTIYF. In nucleotides, the CDR3 is TGTGCCAGCAGCCTCAGGGAAAACACCATATATTTT.